Below are 26 T cell receptor beta chains sequenced from a single sample in a study of blood T cell repertoires in COVID-19. TCRdb keeps only in-frame clones here, not all; method: immunoSEQ multiplex PCR. The sample shows around 140,000 clones, about nine tenths of them seen only once. Sequencing was carried out using PBMCs or T cells enriched from blood (not recorded which). The receptors originated from a woman in her thirties or forties who had been exposed to COVID-19.

The chain uses TRBV5-1 and TRBJ1-6; D may be TRBD1 (6 bases). The germline V and J ends were trimmed by 0 bases and 10 bases, with 14 bases remaining between them. Germline CDR1 reads SGHRS; CDR2 reads YFSETQ. The CDR3 covers 15 residues. CDR3 in DNA: TGCGCCAGCAGCTTGGAATCAGGGGCAGAATCACCCCTCCACTTT. This sequence encodes CASSLESGAESPLHF.

The gene calls are TRBV4-3 and TRBJ2-7, with D possibly being TRBD2 (6 bases). This CDR3 comprises 16 residues. Germline V gives CDR1 LGHNA, CDR2 YSLEER. V was pared by 2 bases and J by 4 bases, with 18 bases between. CDR3 DNA sequence: TGCGCCAGCAGCCAAACCCCCCAGGAGGGCGTGTACGAGCAGTACTTC. It codes for CASSQTPQEGVYEQYF.

This clone was counted once. CDR3 nucleotides: TGCGCCAGCAGCTTATCGGACAGGGCAGGCGGGGAGCTGTTTTTT. As protein: CASSLSDRAGGELFF. The chain links TRBV5-1 to TRBJ2-2, with 8 nucleotides matching TRBD1. CDR3 length: 15 amino acids. J lost 7 bases, V lost 2 bases, and 7 bases had no gene match. Germline lookup yields CDR1 SGHRS and CDR2 YFSETQ. The full variable domain, completed using reference TRBV5-1 and TRBJ2-2, is KAGVTQTPRYLIKTRGQQVTLSCSPISGHRSVSWYQQTPGQGLQFLFEYFSETQRNKGNFPGRFSGRQFSNSRSEMNVSTLELGDSALYLCASSLSDRAGGELFFGEGSRLTVL.

The V and J genes are TRBV9 and TRBJ2-2; tentative D call: TRBD1 (5 bases). The germline V and J ends were trimmed by 4 bases and 3 bases, with 16 bases remaining between them. This CDR3 has 16 residues. From germline, CDR1 is SGDLS and CDR2 YYNGEE. The CDR3 here is CASSSQGRPDTGELFF. The CDR3 DNA reads as TGTGCCAGCAGCTCGCAGGGTAGACCCGACACCGGGGAGCTGTTTTTT.

The chain recombines TRBV29-1 with TRBJ1-5; 7 positions match TRBD1. This CDR3 region has 13 residues. J lost 7 bases, V lost 7 bases, and 10 bases had no gene match. Germline loops: CDR1 SQVTM, CDR2 ANQGSEA. CDR3 sequence reads: CSAQTGSGQPQHF. The CDR3, as DNA: TGCAGCGCACAGACAGGGTCAGGCCAGCCCCAGCATTTT. Looking up the rest from reference TRBV29-1 and TRBJ1-5 gives the full variable domain: SAVISQKPSRDICQRGTSLTIQCQVDSQVTMMFWYRQQPGQSLTLIATANQGSEATYESGFVIDKFPISRPNLTFSTLTVSNMSPEDSSIYLCSAQTGSGQPQHFGDGTRLSIL.

The CDR3 spells CATVPTVSSNTEAFF. Here the CDR3 DNA reads TGTGCCACCGTGCCGACAGTTTCCTCGAACACTGAAGCTTTCTTT. The rearrangement uses TRBV2 and TRBJ1-1, with a weak D call TRBD1 (5 bases). The V and J ends lost 10 bases and 1 base respectively, with 19 bases between them. The CDR3 spans 15 residues. Germline V gene sequence: CDR1 SNHLY, CDR2 FYNNEI.

The rearrangement uses TRBV7-3 and TRBJ2-1, with 13 bases lining up with TRBD2. CDR1 and CDR2 from the germline V gene are SGHTA and FQGTGA. The V and J ends lost 4 bases and 9 bases, in that order; junction bases with no gene match: 6. The CDR3 covers 15 residues. For the CDR3, the DNA is TGTGCCAGCAGCTCAGGGACTAGCGGGACGGTTGAGCAGTTCTTC. Protein product: CASSSGTSGTVEQFF.

This chain joins TRBV19 and TRBJ2-7, with 8 bases matching TRBD1. The CDR3 has 12 amino acids. Germline CDR1 and CDR2: LNHDA and SQIVND (reference sequence). The V gene end was trimmed by 4 bases and the J gene end by 5 bases; junction bases not matched to a gene: 1. The CDR3 DNA reads as TGTGCCAGTAGTACAGGGGGCAACGAGCAGTACTTC. Protein: CASSTGGNEQYF. Full variable domain (remainder filled in from reference TRBV19 and TRBJ2-7): DGGITQSPKYLFRKEGQNVTLSCEQNLNHDAMYWYRQDPGQGLRLIYYSQIVNDFQKGDIAEGYSVSREKKESFPLTVTSAQKNPTAFYLCASSTGGNEQYFGPGTRLTVT.

The chain employs TRBV5-1 and TRBJ1-2, with 7 nucleotides matching TRBD1. Germline V lookup: CDR1 SGHRS, CDR2 YFSETQ. This CDR3 has 14 amino acids. V was pared by 4 bases and J by 6 bases, with 9 bases of the junction left unmatched. The CDR3 coding sequence is TGCGCCAGCAGCCGGGACCAGGGGGTCAATGGCTACACCTTC. It specifies CASSRDQGVNGYTF.

The V and J genes are TRBV7-9 and TRBJ2-1; 9 bases agree with TRBD1. The germline CDR1 and CDR2 sequences are SEHNR and FQNEAQ (reference sequence). J lost 7 bases, V lost 5 bases, and 15 bases had no gene match. This CDR3 has 17 amino acids. CDR3 nucleotides: TGTGCCAGCAGCCTATGGACAGGGGAGGTGGGGTTTAATGAGCAGTTCTTC. It codes for CASSLWTGEVGFNEQFF.

J is TRBJ2-3 and V is TRBV6-5; 7 bases match TRBD2. From germline, CDR1 is MNHEY and CDR2 SVGAGI. Trimming at V came to 9 bases and at J to 0 bases, leaving 6 bases not matched to a gene. This CDR3 is 14 amino acids long. Here the CDR3 reads CASRPSGSTDTQYF. The CDR3, as DNA: TGTGCCAGTCGACCTAGCGGTAGCACAGATACGCAGTATTTT.

The chain employs TRBV19 and TRBJ2-1; D uncertain. V lost 1 base and J lost 2, with 18 bases in between. There are 18 residues in the CDR3. CDR1 and CDR2 (germline): LNHDA, SQIVND (reference sequence). As DNA, the CDR3 is TGTGCCAGTAGTATAGCCCCTCCTATGCGGTGGACCTACAATGAGCAGTTCTTC. Protein product: CASSIAPPMRWTYNEQFF. Full variable domain (missing parts from reference TRBV19 and TRBJ2-1): DGGITQSPKYLFRKEGQNVTLSCEQNLNHDAMYWYRQDPGQGLRLIYYSQIVNDFQKGDIAEGYSVSREKKESFPLTVTSAQKNPTAFYLCASSIAPPMRWTYNEQFFGPGTRLTVL.

The chain has TRBV6-6 and TRBJ1-5, with D possibly matching TRBD1 (6 bases). V gave up 6 bases and J gave up 0 bases, with 15 bases separating them. This CDR3 region has 16 residues. Looked up from germline, CDR1 is MNHNY and CDR2 is SVGAGI (reference sequence). The CDR3 protein is CASSRPRGNSNQPQHF. The CDR3 DNA reads TGTGCCAGCAGCCGCCCCAGGGGCAATAGCAATCAGCCCCAGCATTTT.

This chain joins TRBV14 and TRBJ2-2, with a possible D match to TRBD2 (6 bases). V lost 4 bases and J lost 2, with 11 bases in between. The germline V gene has CDR1 SGHDN and CDR2 FVKESK. This CDR3 has 15 amino acids. The CDR3 protein is CASSPRDFNTGELFF. The CDR3 DNA reads TGTGCCAGCAGCCCCCGGGACTTCAACACCGGGGAGCTGTTTTTT.

This chain links TRBV9 with TRBJ1-5; 10 nucleotides agree with TRBD1. The V gene end was trimmed by 4 bases and the J gene end by 4 bases; junction bases not matched to a gene: 5. CDR1 SGDLS and CDR2 YYNGEE come from the germline V gene. The CDR3 extends over 15 amino acids. This CDR3 reads CASSMTGGANQPQHF. CDR3 bases: TGTGCCAGCAGCATGACAGGGGGCGCAAATCAGCCCCAGCATTTT.

The chain uses TRBV27 and TRBJ2-2, with 9 bases matching TRBD2. The CDR3 runs to 17 residues. With 3 bases clipped from V and 5 bases from J, the junction kept 10 bases outside the gene matches. The germline gives CDR1 MNHEY, CDR2 SMNVEV (reference sequence). CDR3 residues: CASSFSSGVWPTGELFF. The CDR3 DNA reads as TGTGCCAGCAGTTTCTCTAGCGGGGTTTGGCCGACCGGGGAGCTGTTTTTT.

This rearrangement joins TRBV3-1 (or the pseudogene TRBV3-2) to TRBJ2-3, with D possibly TRBD1 on 6 matching bases. Germline CDR1 LGHDT, CDR2 YNNKEL (reference sequence). The length of the CDR3 is 15 residues. V was trimmed by 1 base and J by 4 bases, leaving 12 bases between them. CDR3 DNA sequence: TGTGCCAGCAGCCAAGTCAGGGGACACTCAGATACGCAGTATTTT. Protein product: CASSQVRGHSDTQYF.

In DNA form, the CDR3 reads TGTGCCAGCAGCCCAGTCGGACGACCGGGGGCTTTCTTT. Translating it yields CASSPVGRPGAFF. The J gene is TRBJ1-1, the V gene TRBV9, with D uncertain. CDR1 SGDLS and CDR2 YYNGEE come from the germline V gene. The CDR3 contains 13 residues. The germline V and J ends were trimmed by 4 bases and 11 bases, with 18 bases remaining between them.

The chain is built from TRBV12-3 or TRBV12-4 and TRBJ1-1; tentative D call: TRBD1 (5 bases). V lost 4 bases, J lost 4 bases, and 10 bases lay in between. There are 13 residues in the CDR3. For the CDR3, the DNA is TGTGCCAGCAGTTCCCGGGGGGGCACTGAAGCTTTCTTT. Translation: CASSSRGGTEAFF.

The table lists this clone with a count of one. V is TRBV21-1 and J is TRBJ1-1; the table's D call, TRBD1, has no DNA check behind it. TRBV21-1 is flagged as a pseudogene. The CDR3 has 15 amino acids. DNA for the CDR3: TGTGCCAGCAGCCGGCCAGGGGGAACGGTCACTGAAGCTTTCTTT. It yields the protein CASSRPGGTVTEAFF.

The rearrangement joins TRBV6-5 to TRBJ2-5, with a weak D call TRBD2 (5 bases). V was pared by 7 bases and J by 1 base, with 13 bases between. The CDR3 contains 14 residues. Germline-derived CDR1 and CDR2 are MNHEY and SVGAGI. DNA for the CDR3: TGTGCCAGCATGGGAATCGGGGTCCAAGAGACCCAGTACTTC. This codes for CASMGIGVQETQYF.

V usage is TRBV3-1 (or the pseudogene TRBV3-2) and J usage is TRBJ1-3; TRBD1 aligns across 8 bases. CDR1 and CDR2 from the germline V gene are LGHDT and YNNKEL (reference sequence). The ends lost 6 bases at V and 4 bases at J; junction bases unmatched: 8. The CDR3 covers 15 residues. The CDR3 DNA follows: TGTGCCAGCAGACAGGGGGGAACGTCAGGAAACACCATATATTTT. Amino acids: CASRQGGTSGNTIYF.

This chain joins TRBV19 and TRBJ2-5; D unresolved. CDR3 size: 13 residues. Germline lookup yields CDR1 LNHDA and CDR2 SQIVND (reference sequence). The V and J ends lost 7 bases and 4 bases respectively, with 13 bases between them. The CDR3 coding sequence is TGTGCCAGTAATGAGCGCTTAAGAGAGACCCAGTACTTC. Its protein product is CASNERLRETQYF.

This clone was seen a handful of times. The chain couples TRBV6-2 or TRBV6-3 to TRBJ2-1; TRBD2 aligns across 12 bases. CDR3 length: 19 residues. Germline V lookup: CDR1 MNHEY, CDR2 SVGEGT. V was pared by 2 bases and J by 6 bases, with 14 bases of the junction left unmatched. The CDR3 coding sequence is TGTGCCAGCAGTTACCAGACTAGCGGGAGTCTGATAGGGGGCAATGAGCAGTTCTTC. Translating it yields CASSYQTSGSLIGGNEQFF.

CDR3 sequence reads: CASTREGTRSDEQFF. The CDR3 DNA reads as TGTGCCAGCACCCGAGAGGGTACCCGTTCGGATGAGCAGTTCTTC. The chain couples TRBV27 to TRBJ2-1; D is perhaps TRBD2 (5 bases). The V gene's germline CDR1 is MNHEY and CDR2 SMNVEV (reference sequence). This CDR3 is 15 amino acids long. V was cut by 7 bases and J by 8 bases, with 21 bases left in between.

The chain couples TRBV6-2 or TRBV6-3 to TRBJ1-5; 9 nucleotides match TRBD1. V lost 1 base to trimming and J lost 0 bases; unmatched junction nucleotides: 1. This CDR3 is 16 amino acids long. Germline V lookup: CDR1 MNHEY, CDR2 SVGEGT. CDR3 nucleotide sequence: TGTGCCAGCAGTTACTGGGACAGGGATAGCAATCAGCCCCAGCATTTT. Residues: CASSYWDRDSNQPQHF.